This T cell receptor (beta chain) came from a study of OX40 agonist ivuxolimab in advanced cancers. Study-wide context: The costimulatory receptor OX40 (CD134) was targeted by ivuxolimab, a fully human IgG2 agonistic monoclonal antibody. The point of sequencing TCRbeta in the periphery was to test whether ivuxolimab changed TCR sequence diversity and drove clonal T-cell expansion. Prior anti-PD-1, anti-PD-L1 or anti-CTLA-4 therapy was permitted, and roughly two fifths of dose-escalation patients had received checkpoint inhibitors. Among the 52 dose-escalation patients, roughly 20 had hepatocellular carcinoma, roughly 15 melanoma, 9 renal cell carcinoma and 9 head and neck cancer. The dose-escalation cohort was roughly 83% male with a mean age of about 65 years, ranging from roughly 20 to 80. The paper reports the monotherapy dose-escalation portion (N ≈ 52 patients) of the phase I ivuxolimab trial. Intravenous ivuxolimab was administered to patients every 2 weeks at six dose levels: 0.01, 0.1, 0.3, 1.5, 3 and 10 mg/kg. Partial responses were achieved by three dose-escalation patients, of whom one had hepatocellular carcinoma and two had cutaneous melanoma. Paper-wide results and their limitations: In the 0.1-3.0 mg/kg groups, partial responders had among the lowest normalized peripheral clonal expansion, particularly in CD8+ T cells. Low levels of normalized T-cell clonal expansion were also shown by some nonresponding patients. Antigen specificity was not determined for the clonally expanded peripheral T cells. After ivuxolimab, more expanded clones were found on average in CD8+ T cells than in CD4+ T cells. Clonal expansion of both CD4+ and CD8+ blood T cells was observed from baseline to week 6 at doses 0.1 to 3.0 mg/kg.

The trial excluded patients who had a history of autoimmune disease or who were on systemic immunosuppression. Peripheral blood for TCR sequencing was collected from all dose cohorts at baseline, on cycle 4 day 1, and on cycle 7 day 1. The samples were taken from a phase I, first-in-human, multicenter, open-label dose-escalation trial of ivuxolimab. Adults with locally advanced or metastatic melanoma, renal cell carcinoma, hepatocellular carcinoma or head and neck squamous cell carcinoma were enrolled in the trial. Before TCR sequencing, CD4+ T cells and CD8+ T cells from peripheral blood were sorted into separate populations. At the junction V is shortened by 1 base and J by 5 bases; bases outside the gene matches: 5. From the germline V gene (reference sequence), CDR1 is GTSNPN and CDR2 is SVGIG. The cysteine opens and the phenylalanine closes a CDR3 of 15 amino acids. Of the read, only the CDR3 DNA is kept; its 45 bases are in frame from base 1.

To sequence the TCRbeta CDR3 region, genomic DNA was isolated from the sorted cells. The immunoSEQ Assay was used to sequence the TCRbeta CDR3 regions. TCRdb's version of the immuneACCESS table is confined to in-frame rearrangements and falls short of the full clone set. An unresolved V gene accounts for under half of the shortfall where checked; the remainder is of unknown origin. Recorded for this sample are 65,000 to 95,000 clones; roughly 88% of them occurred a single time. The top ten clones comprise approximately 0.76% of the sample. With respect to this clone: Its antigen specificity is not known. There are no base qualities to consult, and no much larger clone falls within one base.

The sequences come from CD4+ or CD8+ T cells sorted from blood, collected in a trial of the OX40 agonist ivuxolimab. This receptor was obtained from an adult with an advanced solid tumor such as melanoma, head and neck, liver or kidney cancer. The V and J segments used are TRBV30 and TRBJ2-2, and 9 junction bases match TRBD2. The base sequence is TGTGCCTGGAGTGGGATGGCGGGAGGGACCGGGGAGCTGTTTTTT. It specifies CAWSGMAGGTGELFF.